The following is a T cell receptor beta chain sequence with its context. Antigen: not known. The study ran its PCR with 60 Vbeta and 13 Jbeta primers. In the source study's methods: Tens of millions of unique TCR beta chains, roughly 11 million shared, were counted in a later analysis. Sequencing was performed with immunoSEQ multiplex PCR; in TCRdb, only in-frame clones are kept and a portion is missing. The D gene and trimming were derived from the DNA, and the V and J assignments and clone size from that table. The profile shows hundreds of thousands of clones, approximately 82% of them singletons. These data are taken from a study of cytomegalovirus exposure and HLA in healthy donors. Study-level information: Unique TCRs numbering about 87 million, obtained from HLA-typed donors, made up an early data release.

CDR1 and CDR2 (germline): SGHTA, FQGNSA. This CDR3 is 15 amino acids long. Trimming took off 1 base at V and 7 bases at J, with 16 bases between the two ends. Study findings and constraints: In a later analysis, CMV-associated beta chains were mostly HLA-associated, it appeared.

The specimen sequenced was PBMCs. The TCR originated in a male donor in good health and CMV-seronegative. This chain links TRBV7-2 with TRBJ2-5, with D perhaps matching TRBD1 (5 bases). The CDR3 loop is CASSLDRARQGTQYF. Written as DNA, the CDR3 is TGTGCCAGCAGCTTAGATAGGGCCAGGCAGGGGACCCAGTACTTC. Full variable domain (outside the CDR3, taken from reference TRBV7-2 and TRBJ2-5): GAGVSQSPSNKVTEKGKDVELRCDPISGHTALYWYRQSLGQGLEFLIYFQGNSAPDKSGLPSDRFSAERTGGSVSTLTIQRTQQEDSAVYLCASSLDRARQGTQYFGPGTRLLVL.